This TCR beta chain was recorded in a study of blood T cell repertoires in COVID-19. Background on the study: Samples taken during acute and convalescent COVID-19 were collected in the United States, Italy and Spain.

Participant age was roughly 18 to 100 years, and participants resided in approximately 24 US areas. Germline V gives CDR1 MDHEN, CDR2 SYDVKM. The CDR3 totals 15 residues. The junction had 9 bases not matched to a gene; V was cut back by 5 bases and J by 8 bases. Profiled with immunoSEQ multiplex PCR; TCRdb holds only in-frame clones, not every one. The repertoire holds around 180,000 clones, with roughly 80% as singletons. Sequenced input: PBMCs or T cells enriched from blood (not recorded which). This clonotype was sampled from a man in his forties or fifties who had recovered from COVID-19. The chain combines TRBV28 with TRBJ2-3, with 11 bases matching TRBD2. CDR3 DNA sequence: TGTGCCAGCAGTATTTTAGCGGGGGGGCCGGGTACGCAGTATTTT. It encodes CASSILAGGPGTQYF.